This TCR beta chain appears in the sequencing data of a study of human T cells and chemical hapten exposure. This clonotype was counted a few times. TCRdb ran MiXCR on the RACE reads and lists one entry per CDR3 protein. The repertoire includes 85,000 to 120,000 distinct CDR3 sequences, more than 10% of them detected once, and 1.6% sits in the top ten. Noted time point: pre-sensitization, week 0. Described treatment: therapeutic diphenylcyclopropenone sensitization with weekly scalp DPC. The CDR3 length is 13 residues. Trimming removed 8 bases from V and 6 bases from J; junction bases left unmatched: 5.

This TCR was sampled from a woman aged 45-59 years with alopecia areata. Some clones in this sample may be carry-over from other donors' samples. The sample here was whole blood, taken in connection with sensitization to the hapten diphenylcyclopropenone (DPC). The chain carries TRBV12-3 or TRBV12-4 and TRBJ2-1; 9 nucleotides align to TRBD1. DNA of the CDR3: TGTGCCAGCGGGACAGGGATCCCCAATGAGCAGTTCTTC. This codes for CASGTGIPNEQFF.